The 17 T cell receptor beta chains below all came from one sample that was sequenced in a study of cytotoxic CD8 clonotypes in ibrutinib-treated CLL. Some clones are missing from TCRdb's copy, which holds only in-frame ones; the method was immunoSEQ multiplex PCR. The top ten clones hold 51% of a sample with some 29,000 clones, 75% to 80% of them seen once. The specimen comprised PBMCs, sampled after 36 months of ibrutinib treatment. Every receptor here comes from a human donor with chronic lymphocytic leukemia.

This sequence joins TRBV7-9 and TRBJ1-5, with D tentatively TRBD1 (6 bases). The germline CDR1 and CDR2 sequences are SEHNR and FQNEAQ (reference sequence). Trimming took 6 bases from V and 1 from J, leaving 10 bases between them. The CDR3 runs to 14 residues. This chain's CDR3 is CASSTQGSNQPQHF. Written as DNA, the CDR3 is TGTGCCAGCAGTACCCAGGGGAGCAATCAGCCCCAGCATTTT.

The chain uses TRBV7-9 and TRBJ1-5; D is possibly TRBD1 (5 bases). The germline gives CDR1 SEHNR, CDR2 FQNEAQ (reference sequence). V gave up 5 bases and J gave up 0 bases, with 11 bases separating them. The CDR3 has 15 amino acids. In DNA form, the CDR3 reads TGTGCCAGCAGCCAGACGGGGGATAGCAATCAGCCCCAGCATTTT. It codes for CASSQTGDSNQPQHF.

The chain couples TRBV7-9 to TRBJ2-7; D might be TRBD1 (5 bases). There are 14 residues in the CDR3. The V and J ends lost 5 bases and 3 bases respectively, with 14 bases between them. Germline V lookup: CDR1 SEHNR, CDR2 FQNEAQ (reference sequence). In DNA form, the CDR3 reads TGTGCCAGCAGCCCAGACAGATCCCTCTACGAGCAGTACTTC. It codes for CASSPDRSLYEQYF.

The count of this clone is one. V gene TRBV29-1 combines with J gene TRBJ2-7; tentative D call: TRBD2 (5 bases). V lost 4 bases and J lost 1, with 11 bases in between. The CDR3 sequence is 13 residues long. Germline V CDR1 and CDR2: SQVTM, ANQGSEA. The CDR3 DNA is TGCAGCGTTGTCGGGGTTAGGTCCTACGAGCAGTACTTC. Translating gives CSVVGVRSYEQYF.

V gene TRBV11-2 combines with J gene TRBJ1-2, with 7 bases identical to TRBD1. This CDR3 contains 15 residues. Per the germline V gene, CDR1 is SGHAT and CDR2 is FQNNGV. Unmatched junction bases numbered 6, after V lost 1 base and J lost 4 bases. CDR3 region: CASSLGQGLGYGYTF. The CDR3 DNA is TGTGCCAGCAGCTTAGGACAGGGATTGGGCTATGGCTACACCTTC.

The V gene is TRBV27, the J gene TRBJ2-7, with D possibly being TRBD1 (6 bases). Per the germline V gene, CDR1 is MNHEY and CDR2 is SMNVEV (reference sequence). The CDR3 totals 15 residues. V lost 7 bases to trimming and J lost 4 bases, with 20 bases between them. The CDR3 region is CASIPSGTLSYEQYF. The CDR3 nucleotides read TGTGCCAGCATCCCCTCCGGGACACTTAGTTACGAGCAGTACTTC.

V gene TRBV29-1 combines with J gene TRBJ1-2, with TRBD1 matching 7 bases. Unmatched junction bases numbered 3, after V lost 5 bases and J lost 3 bases. CDR1 is SQVTM and CDR2 is ANQGSEA in the germline V gene. The CDR3 is made up of 12 amino acids. CDR3 DNA: TGCAGCGTTCTAACAGGGGACTATGGCTACACCTTC. It specifies CSVLTGDYGYTF.

This chain links TRBV11-2 with TRBJ2-7, with TRBD2 as a possible D gene (6 bases). Trimming took 0 bases from V and 0 from J, leaving 15 bases between them. This CDR3 contains 17 residues. Germline loops: CDR1 SGHAT, CDR2 FQNNGV. CDR3 coding DNA: TGTGCCAGCAGCTTAGATGGCGGGACTTTCAGCTCCTACGAGCAGTACTTC. It translates to CASSLDGGTFSSYEQYF.

This clone was seen only a few times. The rearrangement uses TRBV6-1 and TRBJ2-7; 9 nucleotides agree with TRBD1. Germline lookup yields CDR1 MNHNS and CDR2 SASEGT. The CDR3 consists of 15 residues. Losses at the gene ends were 8 bases for V and 4 bases for J; bases not matched to a gene: 12. The CDR3, as DNA: TGTGCCAGCGTAAATGACCGGGACAGGGAGTACGAGCAGTACTTC. The encoded protein is CASVNDRDREYEQYF.

This clone was counted only a few times. V gene TRBV9 combines with J gene TRBJ2-4; D uncertain. The CDR3 loop spans 15 amino acids. The V and J ends lost 3 bases and 1 base respectively, with 11 bases between them. Germline-derived CDR1 and CDR2 are SGDLS and YYNGEE. The CDR3 loop is CASSGWGDAKNIQYF. The CDR3, as DNA: TGTGCCAGCAGCGGGTGGGGTGACGCCAAAAACATTCAGTACTTC.

This clone was observed many times. Here the CDR3 DNA reads TGTGCCAGCAGCGCCGAAGGGGGCTACGAGCAGTACTTC. It specifies CASSAEGGYEQYF. The rearrangement uses TRBV9 and TRBJ2-7; tentative D call: TRBD1 (6 bases). Germline loops: CDR1 SGDLS, CDR2 YYNGEE. V was pared by 3 bases and J by 3 bases, with 10 bases between. CDR3 length: 13 residues.

The chain combines TRBV6-5 with TRBJ1-6; no definite D call. The CDR3 sequence is 14 residues long. CDR1 is MNHEY and CDR2 is SVGAGI in the germline V gene. The V gene lost 8 bases and the J gene lost 0 bases, with 8 bases spanning the gap. Here the CDR3 DNA reads TGTGCCAGCGGCCCGGACTCCTATAATTCACCCCTCCACTTT. This translates into CASGPDSYNSPLHF.

The V call is TRBV7-7, the J call TRBJ2-1; D not certain. CDR1 and CDR2 (germline): SSHAT, FNYEAQ (reference sequence). Trimming removed 5 bases at V and 3 bases at J, with 8 bases between. CDR3 length: 13 residues. CDR3 coding DNA: TGTGCCAGCAGCCCAACTGTCTACAATGAGCAGTTCTTC. It specifies CASSPTVYNEQFF.

This clone was seen a few times. V and J are TRBV14 and TRBJ1-6; D not resolved. There are 13 residues in the CDR3. Trimming stripped 3 bases from V and 14 bases from J, with 14 bases between. Looked up from germline, CDR1 is SGHDN and CDR2 is FVKESK. The CDR3, as DNA: TGTGCCAGCAGCCAGGGGAACTTAAAGACCCTCCACTTT. This codes for CASSQGNLKTLHF.

DNA of the CDR3: TGTGCCAGCTCCGCGGGGGGGGGCAATTCACCCCTCCACTTT. Translation: CASSAGGGNSPLHF. The chain has TRBV18 and TRBJ1-6; D is perhaps TRBD1 (6 bases). This CDR3 contains 14 residues. Germline lookup yields CDR1 KGHSH and CDR2 LQKENI. The V gene lost 6 bases and the J gene lost 7 bases, with 13 bases spanning the gap.

This clone was seen ten or more times. The V call is TRBV19, the J call TRBJ2-1; D is possibly TRBD1 (5 bases). CDR1 LNHDA and CDR2 SQIVND come from the germline V gene (reference sequence). Trimming shortened V by 1 base and J by 4 bases, and 11 bases separated the two germline ends. The CDR3 sequence is 15 residues long. Here the CDR3 reads CASSIGSQGYNEQFF. The DNA of the CDR3 is TGTGCCAGTAGTATAGGTTCTCAGGGATACAATGAGCAGTTCTTC.

This clone was picked up a small number of times. The genes are TRBV15 and TRBJ1-5; D perhaps matches TRBD1 (5 bases). CDR1 is LNHNV and CDR2 is YYDKDF in the germline V gene (reference sequence). V dropped 7 bases and J dropped 7 bases, with 20 bases sitting between them. The CDR3 is made up of 15 amino acids. CDR3 DNA sequence: TGTGCCACCACTCCCATCGGCACCAGGGTACAGCCCCAGCATTTT. It is translated as CATTPIGTRVQPQHF.